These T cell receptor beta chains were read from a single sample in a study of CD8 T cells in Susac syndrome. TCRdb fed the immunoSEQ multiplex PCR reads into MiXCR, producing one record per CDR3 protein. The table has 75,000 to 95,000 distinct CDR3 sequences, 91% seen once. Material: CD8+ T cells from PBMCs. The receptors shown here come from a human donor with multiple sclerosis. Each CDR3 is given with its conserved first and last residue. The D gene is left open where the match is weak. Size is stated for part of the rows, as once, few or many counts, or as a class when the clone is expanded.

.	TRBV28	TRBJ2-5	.	CASSVQTYSWGTQYF
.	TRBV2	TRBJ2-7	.	CASRVGGGLYEQYF
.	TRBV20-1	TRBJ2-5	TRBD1	CSARDWTGRETQYF
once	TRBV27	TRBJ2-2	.	CASSPARPDTGELFF
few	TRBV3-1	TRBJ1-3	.	CASSQGGTGNTIYF
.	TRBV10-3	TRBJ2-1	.	CAISELVGNEQFF
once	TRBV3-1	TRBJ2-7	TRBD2	CASSLAGADEQYF
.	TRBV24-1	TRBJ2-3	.	CATSDPDSVNTDTQYF
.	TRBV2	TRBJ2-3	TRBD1	CASRQGAARDTQYF
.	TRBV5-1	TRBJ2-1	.	CASSFNRLNEQFF
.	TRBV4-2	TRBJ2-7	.	CASSQSQGLSYEQYF
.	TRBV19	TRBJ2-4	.	CASSKGTTVAKNIQYF
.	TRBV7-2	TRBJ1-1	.	CASSLSRTARTEAFF
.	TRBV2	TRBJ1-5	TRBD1	CASSDDRGGGNQPQHF
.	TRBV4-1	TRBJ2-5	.	CASSQVLGARPQETQYF
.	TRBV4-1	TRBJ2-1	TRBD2	CASRHLAGEVNEQFF
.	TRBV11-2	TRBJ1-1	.	CASSQTPSEAFF
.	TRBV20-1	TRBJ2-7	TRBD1	CSADTGAYEQYF
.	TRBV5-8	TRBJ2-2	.	CASSPRTDLANTGELFF
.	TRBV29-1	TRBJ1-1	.	CSVDRNLEAFF
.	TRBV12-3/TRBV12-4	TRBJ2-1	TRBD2	CASSLGGGSYNEQFF
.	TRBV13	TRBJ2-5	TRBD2	CASSSDKREGTQYF
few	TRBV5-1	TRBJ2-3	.	CASMQRITDTQYF
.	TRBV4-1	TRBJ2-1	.	CASSRKAGVNEQFF
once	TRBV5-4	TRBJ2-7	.	CASSFNNYEQYF
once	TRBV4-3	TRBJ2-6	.	CASSQRDSGANVLTF
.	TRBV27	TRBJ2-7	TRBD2	CATGTSGDYEQYF
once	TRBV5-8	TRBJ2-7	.	CASSLEDRDYEQYF
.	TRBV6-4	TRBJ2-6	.	CASSEGGGTGANVLTF
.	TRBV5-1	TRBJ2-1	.	CASSPVALAEYNEQFF
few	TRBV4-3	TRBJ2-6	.	CASSQDGDWGANVLTF
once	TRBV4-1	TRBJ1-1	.	CASSQDSSIEAFF
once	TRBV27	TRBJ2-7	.	CASSSYGQSSYEQYF
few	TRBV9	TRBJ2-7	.	CASSAGLGDYEQYF
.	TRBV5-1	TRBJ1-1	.	CASSLAGAGGTEAFF
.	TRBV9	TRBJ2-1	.	CASSDDNEQFF
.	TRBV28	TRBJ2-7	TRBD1	CASRYNTFRDRGLWNEQYF
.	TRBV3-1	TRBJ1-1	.	CASSQIFPANTEAFF
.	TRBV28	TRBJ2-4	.	CASSLHRVGDKNIQYF
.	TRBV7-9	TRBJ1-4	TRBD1	CASTPRTGEDEKLFF
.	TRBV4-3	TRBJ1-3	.	CASSQFRRGGGAGNTIYF
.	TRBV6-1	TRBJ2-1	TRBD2	CASSGSSGGPLADEQFF
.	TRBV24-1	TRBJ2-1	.	CATSRVGGPGNEQFF
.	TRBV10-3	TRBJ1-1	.	CAISEKGPTEAFF
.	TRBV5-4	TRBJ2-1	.	CATSHRGGNEQFF
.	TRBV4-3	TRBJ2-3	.	CASSQFQERATDTQYF
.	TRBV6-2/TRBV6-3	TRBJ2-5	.	CASSYSTETQYF
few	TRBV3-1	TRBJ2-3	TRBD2	CASSHRLAASDTQYF